Listed here are 20 T cell receptor beta chains from one sample, sequenced in a study of OX40 agonist ivuxolimab in advanced cancers. Produced via immunoSEQ multiplex PCR; TCRdb's table is partial and in-frame only. The sample records some 77,000 clones, 90% being singletons. The source was CD4+ or CD8+ T cells sorted from blood, collected in a trial of the OX40 agonist ivuxolimab. The receptors shown here come from an adult with an advanced solid tumor such as melanoma, head and neck, liver or kidney cancer.

The V gene is TRBV7-8, the J gene TRBJ2-7, with TRBD1 as a possible D gene (6 bases). The CDR3 contains 14 residues. Trimming took off 7 bases at V and 5 bases at J, with 18 bases between the two ends. CDR1 and CDR2 (germline): SGHVS, FQNEAQ. The DNA for the CDR3 is TGTGCCAGCATATTGGGGGCCACCGGCCACGAGCAGTACTTC. Protein: CASILGATGHEQYF.

The chain recombines TRBV5-1 with TRBJ1-4; TRBD1 matches at 8 bases. J lost 2 bases, V lost 3 bases, and 9 bases had no gene match. CDR3 length: 17 residues. Germline assignment: CDR1 SGHRS and CDR2 YFSETQ. In nucleotides, the CDR3 is TGCGCCAGCAGCTCGTCCCCTGGGACAGGCACTAATGAAAAACTGTTTTTT. It specifies CASSSSPGTGTNEKLFF.

The chain combines TRBV27 with TRBJ2-3, with 10 bases identical to TRBD2. With V trimmed by 4 bases and J by 1 base, 5 bases remained unmatched. The CDR3 has 16 residues. Germline V gives CDR1 MNHEY, CDR2 SMNVEV (reference sequence). The CDR3 protein is CASSSLAGAGTDTQYF. For the CDR3, the DNA is TGTGCCAGCAGTTCCCTAGCGGGGGCCGGCACAGATACGCAGTATTTT.

This chain joins TRBV30 and TRBJ2-2; D is uncertain. The CDR3 totals 14 residues. Germline CDR1 GTSNPN, CDR2 SVGIG (reference sequence). Trimming pared 0 bases from V and 6 bases from J, leaving 11 bases between. CDR3 coding DNA: TGTGCCTGGAGTGTACCATCGCGCCCCGGGGAGCTGTTTTTT. Its protein product is CAWSVPSRPGELFF.

V gene TRBV2 combines with J gene TRBJ1-2; 7 positions match TRBD1. This CDR3 spans 13 amino acids. The germline V gene has CDR1 SNHLY and CDR2 FYNNEI. The V gene end was trimmed by 6 bases and the J gene end by 4 bases; junction bases not matched to a gene: 5. The CDR3 loop is CASSSTGLYGYTF. The CDR3, as DNA: TGTGCCAGCAGCTCGACAGGGCTCTATGGCTACACCTTC. The full variable domain, rest sourced from reference TRBV2 and TRBJ1-2, is EPEVTQTPSHQVTQMGQEVILRCVPISNHLYFYWYRQILGQKVEFLVSFYNNEISEKSEIFDDQFSVERPDGSNFTLKIRSTKLEDSAMYFCASSSTGLYGYTFGSGTRLTVV.

The V call is TRBV9, the J call TRBJ2-2; unclear D gene. This CDR3 is 15 amino acids long. Trimming shortened V by 0 bases and J by 4 bases, and 10 bases separated the two germline ends. Germline V gene lookup returns CDR1 SGDLS and CDR2 YYNGEE. CDR3 nucleotide sequence: TGTGCCAGCAGCGTAGATTCCCGATCCACCGGGGAGCTGTTTTTT. Translated: CASSVDSRSTGELFF.

CDR3 sequence reads: CASRGGGDEERKLFF. The CDR3, as DNA: TGCGCCAGCAGGGGTGGGGGCGACGAAGAAAGAAAACTGTTTTTT. The genes are TRBV5-1 and TRBJ1-4; D is perhaps TRBD1 (6 bases). V shed 5 bases and J shed 10 bases, with 21 bases lying between them. Germline V lookup: CDR1 SGHRS, CDR2 YFSETQ. This CDR3 comprises 15 residues.

V is TRBV10-3 and J is TRBJ2-1, with 13 bases that match TRBD2. V was pared by 4 bases and J by 9 bases, with 6 bases of the junction left unmatched. The CDR3 sequence is 15 residues long. The germline V gene encodes CDR1 ENHRY and CDR2 SYGVKD. The CDR3 bases are TGTGCCATCAGTGGGACTAGCGGGGGAGGGGGTGAGCAGTTCTTC. It yields the protein CAISGTSGGGGEQFF.

J is TRBJ2-5 and V is TRBV5-4, with 12 nucleotides matching TRBD2. Looked up from germline, CDR1 is SGHNT and CDR2 is YYREEE (reference sequence). There are 17 residues in the CDR3. The J segment lost 4 bases and the V segment lost 3 bases, leaving 10 bases of the junction unmatched. CDR3 in DNA: TGTGCCAGCAGCTCGACTAGCGGGAGAGGTAGGGGAGAGACCCAGTACTTC. It yields the protein CASSSTSGRGRGETQYF.

The chain has TRBV18 and TRBJ2-7; D may be TRBD2 (6 bases). There are 17 residues in the CDR3. Germline-derived CDR1 and CDR2 are KGHSH and LQKENI. V was shortened by 1 base and J by 5 bases, with 21 bases between the two germline ends. The CDR3 nucleotides read TGTGCCAGCTCACCACTTATCGAGCTAGCGAGGGGCGACGAGCAGTACTTC. Translating it yields CASSPLIELARGDEQYF.

The V gene is TRBV10-3, the J gene TRBJ2-7, with D possibly called TRBD1 or TRBD2 (5 bases each). Germline loops: CDR1 ENHRY, CDR2 SYGVKD. The CDR3 is 13 amino acids. The ends were cut back, 10 bases at V and 2 bases at J, with 15 bases in the middle. DNA for the CDR3: TGTGCCAGTACGCCCGGGACCCCCTACGAGCAGTACTTC. Its protein is CASTPGTPYEQYF.

The V call is TRBV4-1, the J call TRBJ1-1; no definite D call. Trimming shortened V by 1 base and J by 6 bases, and 15 bases separated the two germline ends. The CDR3 has 15 residues. From germline, CDR1 is MGHRA and CDR2 YSYEKL. The CDR3 region has the DNA TGCGCCAGCAGCCAAGCCCCGAGGGCGTACCCTGAAGCTTTCTTT. As protein: CASSQAPRAYPEAFF.

This clone was picked up one time. The chain employs TRBV5-8 and TRBJ2-2; the D call may be TRBD1 or TRBD2 (6 bases each). CDR1 is SGHTS, CDR2 YDEGEE, per germline. Trimming took 5 bases from V and 2 from J, leaving 13 bases between them. The CDR3 extends over 15 amino acids. CDR3 sequence reads: CASRGGRGNTGELFF. In DNA form, the CDR3 reads TGTGCCAGCAGGGGGGGCCGAGGTAACACCGGGGAGCTGTTTTTT.

The chain recombines TRBV7-2 with TRBJ1-3; D gene uncertain. The CDR3 extends over 15 amino acids. Germline V gene sequence: CDR1 SGHTA, CDR2 FQGNSA. Trimming left V 5 bases short and J 1 base short, with 12 bases between. The CDR3 nucleotides read TGTGCCAGCAGCCCCCAAACCTCGTCTGGAAACACCATATATTTT. Amino acids: CASSPQTSSGNTIYF. The complete variable domain, with remaining parts taken from reference TRBV7-2 and TRBJ1-3, reads GAGVSQSPSNKVTEKGKDVELRCDPISGHTALYWYRQSLGQGLEFLIYFQGNSAPDKSGLPSDRFSAERTGGSVSTLTIQRTQQEDSAVYLCASSPQTSSGNTIYFGEGSWLTVV.

J is TRBJ2-7 and V is TRBV19, with a weak D call TRBD1 (5 bases). The CDR3 has 15 amino acids. The V end was cut by 3 bases, the J end by 0 bases, with 12 bases between. Germline V lookup: CDR1 LNHDA, CDR2 SQIVND (reference sequence). CDR3 sequence (DNA): TGTGCCAGTAGTATCCGAACCGACAGCTCCTACGAGCAGTACTTC. Protein product: CASSIRTDSSYEQYF.

The chain uses TRBV27 and TRBJ1-2; TRBD1 is a possible D gene (5 bases). From germline, CDR1 is MNHEY and CDR2 SMNVEV (reference sequence). The CDR3 totals 15 residues. Trimming pared 7 bases from V and 1 base from J, leaving 16 bases between. The CDR3 loop reads CASNQTASFNYGYTF. The CDR3 DNA sequence: TGTGCCAGCAATCAGACAGCCTCCTTTAACTATGGCTACACCTTC.

Here the CDR3 DNA reads TGTGCCAGCAGGACCCCCGGTTCTGCTGAAGCTTTCTTT. As protein: CASRTPGSAEAFF. The chain uses TRBV2 and TRBJ1-1; unclear D gene. Germline V CDR1 and CDR2: SNHLY, FYNNEI. Between the trimmed V and J ends, which lost 6 bases and 6 bases, there was a span of 14 bases. CDR3 length: 13 residues.

Details on this clone: This same CDR3 is encoded by further DNA sequences in the sample. The chain carries TRBV28 and TRBJ1-2; perhaps TRBD1 as D (6 bases). V was clipped by 2 bases and J by 8 bases, with 9 bases between them. This CDR3 has 12 amino acids. From germline, CDR1 is MDHEN and CDR2 SYDVKM. DNA for the CDR3: TGTGCCAGCAGTTTAACAGGGTACGGCTACACCTTC. Its protein is CASSLTGYGYTF.

The chain has TRBV6-5 and TRBJ1-6; D perhaps matches TRBD1 (5 bases). Deletions cut 6 bases from V and 9 bases from J, with 18 bases between. Germline loops: CDR1 MNHEY, CDR2 SVGAGI. CDR3 length: 15 residues. The CDR3 sequence is CASSPGGGTISPLHF. The DNA for the CDR3 is TGTGCCAGCAGCCCTGGCGGGGGGACTATTTCACCCCTCCACTTT.

In this sample, this clone turned up once. The chain links TRBV27 to TRBJ2-7; D not resolved. The CDR3 extends over 12 amino acids. Trimming left V 10 bases short and J 0 bases short, with 10 bases between. Germline assignment: CDR1 MNHEY and CDR2 SMNVEV (reference sequence). The CDR3 loop reads CATRALSYEQYF. For the CDR3, the DNA is TGTGCCACCCGGGCCCTCTCCTACGAGCAGTACTTC.